These 22 T cell receptor beta chains came from one sample sequenced in a study of shared clonotypes between healthy human individuals. Data came from immunoSEQ multiplex PCR; TCRdb stores just in-frame clones and leaves some out. Here the sample spans 950,000 to 1,100,000 clones, approximately 80% being singletons. Sequencing used memory CD4+ T cells from PBMCs. The sample's subset: CD45RA-negative fraction. The source of these receptors is a man younger than 30 in good health. Some clones in this sample may be carry-over from other donors' samples.

The sample holds one count of this clone. V gene TRBV27 combines with J gene TRBJ2-7; 10 bases are shared with TRBD1. The V gene end was trimmed by 2 bases and the J gene end by 3 bases; junction bases not matched to a gene: 16. CDR1 MNHEY and CDR2 SMNVEV come from the germline V gene (reference sequence). This CDR3 contains 19 residues. In DNA, the CDR3 is TGTGCCAGCAGTTTAAGGTCGGGACAGGGGACCCATAACCTCTACGAGCAGTACTTC. Encoded protein: CASSLRSGQGTHNLYEQYF.

A single count supports this clone. The V call is TRBV29-1, the J call TRBJ1-2; D might be TRBD1 (5 bases). The CDR3 consists of 13 residues. Trimming removed 2 bases from V and 6 bases from J, with 13 bases in between. Germline V lookup: CDR1 SQVTM, CDR2 ANQGSEA. In nucleotides, the CDR3 is TGCAGCGTTGAAAGGCAGGGAGCGAATGGCTACACCTTC. Translating it yields CSVERQGANGYTF.

This clone has a count of ten or more. Other DNA sequences of this sample code for an identical CDR3. V gene TRBV2 combines with J gene TRBJ1-1; D is unresolved. V lost 1 base to trimming and J lost 1 base, with 4 bases between them. The CDR3 is made up of 13 amino acids. CDR1 and CDR2 from the germline V gene are SNHLY and FYNNEI. CDR3 sequence (DNA): TGTGCCAGCAGTGAAGGTTGGAACACTGAAGCTTTCTTT. The encoded protein is CASSEGWNTEAFF.

The CDR3 loop is CASSPLLAGSYEQYF. The CDR3 bases are TGCGCCAGCAGTCCGTTACTAGCGGGTTCCTACGAGCAGTACTTC. This chain connects TRBV5-1 to TRBJ2-7; 9 bases map to TRBD2. V shed 5 bases, J shed 1 base, and the junction held 7 bases outside the gene matches. This CDR3 contains 15 residues. The V gene's germline CDR1 is SGHRS and CDR2 YFSETQ.

The chain employs TRBV19 and TRBJ1-5; D not certain. The V end lost 3 bases, the J end lost 5 bases, and 11 bases lay between the germline ends. Per germline, CDR1 LNHDA and CDR2 SQIVND (reference sequence). The CDR3 is 14 amino acids. CDR3 sequence: CASSIFSFDQPQHF. CDR3 in DNA: TGTGCCAGTAGTATCTTCAGTTTCGATCAGCCCCAGCATTTT.

This chain connects TRBV27 to TRBJ2-2; 7 nucleotides align to TRBD1. CDR1 is MNHEY and CDR2 is SMNVEV in the germline V gene (reference sequence). Trimming at V came to 10 bases and at J to 7 bases, leaving 18 bases not matched to a gene. The CDR3 totals 16 residues. The CDR3 DNA is TGTGCCATCAGAAGCGGCCGACAGGGAAGGGGCGGGGAGCTGTTTTTT. This gives the protein CAIRSGRQGRGGELFF.

This chain connects TRBV7-9 to TRBJ1-4; D is uncertain. CDR3 length: 15 residues. Per germline, CDR1 SEHNR and CDR2 FQNEAQ (reference sequence). V shed 4 bases and J shed 7 bases, with 16 bases lying between them. In DNA form, the CDR3 reads TGTGCCAGCAGCTCCGGGTCGTTTTGGGGTGAAAAACTGTTTTTT. Protein product: CASSSGSFWGEKLFF.

The gene calls are TRBV30 and TRBJ1-4; 7 bases map to TRBD1. The CDR3 consists of 13 residues. V dropped 5 bases and J dropped 5; count of bases not matched to a gene: 5. Germline CDR1 GTSNPN, CDR2 SVGIG (reference sequence). The CDR3 coding sequence is TGTGCCTGGGCCCGGGACAGAAATGAAAAACTGTTTTTT. This gives the protein CAWARDRNEKLFF.

The chain combines TRBV10-1 with TRBJ2-2; TRBD1 might be the D (6 bases). Trimming left V 0 bases short and J 1 base short, with 9 bases between. The V gene's germline CDR1 is WNHNN and CDR2 SYGVQD (reference sequence). The CDR3 is 16 residues long. This CDR3 is CASSESGRGNTGELFF. The CDR3, as DNA: TGCGCCAGCAGTGAGTCCGGCAGGGGGAACACCGGGGAGCTGTTTTTT.

V gene TRBV28 combines with J gene TRBJ2-5, with D maybe TRBD2 (6 bases). Germline CDR1 reads MDHEN; CDR2 reads SYDVKM. Trimming removed 4 bases from V and 3 bases from J, with 15 bases in between. CDR3 size: 15 residues. CDR3 region: CASSSAGLGKETQYF. The CDR3 DNA sequence: TGTGCCAGCAGTTCCGCGGGACTTGGAAAAGAGACCCAGTACTTC.

Comments on this clone: The identical CDR3 is also encoded by other nucleotide sequences in the sample. The chain joins TRBV5-1 to TRBJ2-7; 7 nucleotides match TRBD2. This CDR3 region has 15 residues. Germline lookup yields CDR1 SGHRS and CDR2 YFSETQ. V gave up 0 bases and J gave up 1 base; unmatched junction bases: 4. This CDR3 is CASSLAAGISYEQYF. In DNA, the CDR3 is TGCGCCAGCAGCTTGGCAGCGGGGATTTCCTACGAGCAGTACTTC.

This chain joins TRBV28 and TRBJ2-7, with 8 bases identical to TRBD2. Germline CDR1 reads MDHEN; CDR2 reads SYDVKM. The J segment lost 2 bases and the V segment lost 2 bases, leaving 5 bases of the junction unmatched. This CDR3 is 15 amino acids long. The CDR3 sequence is CASSLTGGAAYEQYF. The CDR3 DNA is TGTGCCAGCAGTTTAACGGGGGGGGCCGCCTACGAGCAGTACTTC.

The rearrangement uses TRBV18 and TRBJ2-1, with 11 bases lining up with TRBD2. Losses at the gene ends were 2 bases for V and 4 bases for J; bases not matched to a gene: 4. Germline V gene sequence: CDR1 KGHSH, CDR2 LQKENI. The CDR3 runs to 16 residues. The CDR3: CASSPVGTSGYNEQFF. Here the CDR3 DNA reads TGTGCCAGCTCACCAGTAGGGACTAGCGGATACAATGAGCAGTTCTTC.

The V call is TRBV2, the J call TRBJ2-7, with D unclear. Per the germline V gene, CDR1 is SNHLY and CDR2 is FYNNEI. The CDR3 loop spans 14 amino acids. V lost 1 base and J 2 bases, leaving 9 bases between the germline ends. CDR3 amino acids: CASSEVGPPYEQYF. CDR3 DNA: TGTGCCAGCAGTGAAGTAGGCCCCCCCTACGAGCAGTACTTC.

The chain employs TRBV5-1 and TRBJ2-7; 7 nucleotides line up with TRBD1. This CDR3 has 14 residues. Losses at the gene ends were 0 bases for V and 7 bases for J; bases not matched to a gene: 7. The germline gives CDR1 SGHRS, CDR2 YFSETQ. CDR3 loop: CASSLGQGAREQYF. The CDR3 DNA follows: TGCGCCAGCAGCTTGGGACAGGGCGCGCGGGAGCAGTACTTC.

The chain links TRBV18 to TRBJ1-1; 11 bases map to TRBD1. CDR3 length: 18 amino acids. With 2 bases clipped from V and 2 bases from J, the junction kept 10 bases outside the gene matches. Germline V gene lookup returns CDR1 KGHSH and CDR2 LQKENI. The CDR3 sequence: CASSPRLSGTGGNTEAFF. CDR3 nucleotides: TGTGCCAGCTCACCAAGACTCAGCGGGACAGGGGGTAACACTGAAGCTTTCTTT.

This rearrangement joins TRBV6-5 to TRBJ2-3; tentatively, D is TRBD2 (6 bases). The CDR3 spans 16 residues. The V end lost 5 bases, the J end lost 3 bases, and 18 bases lay between the germline ends. Germline V gives CDR1 MNHEY, CDR2 SVGAGI. CDR3 DNA: TGTGCCAGCAGTAACTTAGTGGGAGGTGTTACAGATACGCAGTATTTT. This gives the protein CASSNLVGGVTDTQYF.

This chain uses TRBV29-1 with TRBJ1-1; no firm D call. Germline V gene data show CDR1 as SQVTM and CDR2 as ANQGSEA. The CDR3 is 14 amino acids. V shed 7 bases and J shed 4 bases, with 19 bases lying between them. This CDR3 is CSATRRGRGTEAFF. The CDR3 DNA reads TGCAGCGCCACTCGGCGAGGGAGAGGCACTGAAGCTTTCTTT.

Here the CDR3 reads CASNPTGEDQPQHF. CDR3 coding DNA: TGTGCCAGTAACCCTACAGGGGAAGATCAGCCCCAGCATTTT. The V and J genes are TRBV19 and TRBJ1-5, with 7 nucleotides matching TRBD1. The CDR3 has 14 residues. Trimming cost V 7 bases and J 5 bases; bases outside gene matches: 8. The germline V gene has CDR1 LNHDA and CDR2 SQIVND (reference sequence).

As to this clone: A much larger clonotype is one base distant, so this may be a read error. The chain uses TRBV4-3 and TRBJ2-7; TRBD2 agrees at 10 bases. The V gene end was trimmed by 5 bases and the J gene end by 2 bases; junction bases not matched to a gene: 9. The V gene's germline CDR1 is LGHNA and CDR2 YSLEER. This CDR3 is 16 amino acids long. CDR3 residues: CASSLGSGRAPYEQYF. CDR3 DNA sequence: TGCGCCAGCAGCTTGGGGAGCGGGAGGGCCCCCTACGAGCAGTACTTC.

This clone was counted once. The gene calls are TRBV9 and TRBJ2-1; 10 nucleotides agree with TRBD1. The CDR3 is 17 residues long. CDR1 is SGDLS, CDR2 YYNGEE, per germline. The trim removed 3 bases at V and 7 bases at J, leaving 13 bases unmatched. The CDR3 loop reads CASSDRSDRGRGNEQFF. For the CDR3, the DNA is TGTGCCAGCAGCGACCGATCTGACAGGGGGCGCGGGAATGAGCAGTTCTTC.

This clone has only one observation. The gene calls are TRBV4-2 and TRBJ1-2; no firm D call. CDR1 is LGHNA and CDR2 is YNFKEQ in the germline V gene. This CDR3 spans 13 amino acids. Trimming pared 0 bases from V and 8 bases from J, leaving 10 bases between. This chain's CDR3 is CASSQDPGEGYTF. The CDR3 bases are TGTGCCAGCAGCCAAGATCCTGGGGAGGGCTACACCTTC.